The present T cell receptor beta chain was sequenced within a study of Ad26.COV2.S vaccination and SARS-CoV-2 variants. For the study at large: As a participant in COV1001, the donor was in the Ad26.COV2.S trial arm. Doses of Ad26.COV2.S were injected into muscle once or twice, 56 days apart.

Described treatment: around 19 received Ad26.COV2.S at low or high dose, single or two shots; 5 received placebo; per-sample allocation not given. Collection of the samples took place on day 63 after the first injection of vaccine or placebo. This Boston cohort included adults aged 18-55 years. Sequencing was performed with immunoSEQ multiplex PCR; in TCRdb, only in-frame clones are kept and a portion is missing. The sample consists of some 300,000 clones, just over 85% of them appearing once. The length of the CDR3 is 14 residues. Germline V gene lookup returns CDR1 LGHDT and CDR2 YNNKEL (reference sequence). V was shortened by 3 bases and J by 5 bases, with 11 bases between the two germline ends. On this clone itself: What it binds is not known.

Study findings and constraints: Researchers cautioned that TCR breadth and depth analyses may have underestimated total T cell responses.

Sequencing was performed on peripheral blood, taken in a trial of Ad26.COV2.S vaccine versus placebo. V is TRBV3-1 (or the pseudogene TRBV3-2) and J is TRBJ2-1; tentatively, D is TRBD2 (5 bases). The clonotype comes from a person aged 18-65 years who received the Ad26.COV2.S COVID-19 vaccine or a placebo. The CDR3 coding sequence is TGTGCCAGCAGCCACCCCGGGAAGAACAATGAGCAGTTCTTC. It codes for CASSHPGKNNEQFF.